Below, 17 T cell receptor beta chains from the same sample are listed, as sequenced in a study of early T cells in non-severe SARS-CoV-2 infection. Using its own MiXCR run on the 5' RACE reads, TCRdb lists one record per CDR3 protein. The repertoire holds some 89,000 distinct CDR3 sequences, with 11% as singletons. This specimen consisted of whole blood, obtained at baseline. These receptors were collected from an adult who was a healthcare worker with PCR-confirmed SARS-CoV-2 infection or an uninfected control (not recorded which).

This clonotype occurred many times. The J gene is TRBJ2-3, the V gene TRBV12-3 or TRBV12-4, with D possibly being TRBD1 or TRBD2 (5 bases each). The CDR3 is made up of 12 amino acids. V dropped 6 bases and J dropped 4 bases, with 8 bases sitting between them. The chain's CDR3 is CASSRGADTQYF. The CDR3 nucleotides are TGTGCCAGCAGCCGAGGGGCAGATACGCAGTATTTT.

This clonotype was observed many times. This chain connects TRBV6-6 to TRBJ2-5; D is unresolved. This CDR3 has 13 amino acids. Germline V lookup: CDR1 MNHNY, CDR2 SVGAGI (reference sequence). Trimming removed 7 bases from V and 2 bases from J, with 11 bases in between. CDR3 bases: TGTGCCAGCATGGGATCTAAGCAAGAGACCCAGTACTTC. Its translation is CASMGSKQETQYF.

By share, this clonotype ranks as large (0.1 to 1%). The J gene is TRBJ1-1, the V gene TRBV7-3; the D gene is possibly TRBD1 (6 bases). V gave up 5 bases and J gave up 1 base, with 8 bases separating them. Germline V CDR1 and CDR2: SGHTA, FQGTGA. The CDR3 extends over 13 amino acids. In nucleotides, the CDR3 is TGTGCCAGCAGCGAACAGGGGAACACTGAAGCTTTCTTT. It encodes CASSEQGNTEAFF.

This clonotype was counted many times. The chain recombines TRBV29-1 with TRBJ2-1; D unclear. This CDR3 has 12 residues. With 7 bases removed from V and 5 bases from J, the gap between germline ends came to 12 bases. From germline, CDR1 is SQVTM and CDR2 ANQGSEA. CDR3 DNA: TGCAGCGCACAGTTTTACAACAATGAGCAGTTCTTC. The encoded protein is CSAQFYNNEQFF.

This sequence joins TRBV20-1 and TRBJ1-2, with D unresolved. V lost 1 base to trimming and J lost 0 bases, with 18 bases between them. The CDR3 contains 17 residues. CDR1 and CDR2 from the germline V gene are DFQATT and SNEGSKA (reference sequence). The CDR3 reads CSARVVEESVANYGYTF. CDR3 in DNA: TGCAGTGCTAGAGTAGTGGAGGAGTCAGTAGCTAACTATGGCTACACCTTC.

This clonotype was recorded at least ten times. The chain has TRBV27 and TRBJ2-2; D is undetermined. The CDR3 has 15 amino acids. Per the germline V gene, CDR1 is MNHEY and CDR2 is SMNVEV (reference sequence). Trimming shortened V by 2 bases and J by 0 bases, and 7 bases separated the two germline ends. The DNA for the CDR3 is TGTGCCAGCAGTTTACTCCAGGCGAACACCGGGGAGCTGTTTTTT. It specifies CASSLLQANTGELFF.

The gene calls are TRBV24-1 and TRBJ2-1, with D unresolved. Germline V gene sequence: CDR1 KGHDR, CDR2 SFDVKD. The CDR3 is 15 residues long. Trimming stripped 6 bases from V and 6 bases from J, with 17 bases between. The CDR3 nucleotides are TGTGCCACCAGTCACTCCGTGGTTCCGGGCAATGAGCAGTTCTTC. Encoded protein: CATSHSVVPGNEQFF.

This clonotype showed up just a few times. The chain combines TRBV29-1 with TRBJ1-1; D unclear. The V and J ends lost 6 bases and 7 bases respectively, with 12 bases between them. The CDR3 extends over 11 amino acids. Germline CDR1 SQVTM, CDR2 ANQGSEA. CDR3 in amino acids: CSVLEALEAFF. CDR3 in DNA: TGCAGCGTCCTGGAGGCGCTTGAAGCTTTCTTT. The whole variable domain, remainder taken from reference TRBV29-1 and TRBJ1-1, is SAVISQKPSRDICQRGTSLTIQCQVDSQVTMMFWYRQQPGQSLTLIATANQGSEATYESGFVIDKFPISRPNLTFSTLTVSNMSPEDSSIYLCSVLEALEAFFGQGTRLTVV.

This clonotype has more than one count but fewer than ten. The rearrangement uses TRBV29-1 and TRBJ2-3; perhaps TRBD2 as D (6 bases). CDR3 length equals 17 residues. V was clipped by 3 bases and J by 0 bases, with 19 bases between them. The germline V gene encodes CDR1 SQVTM and CDR2 ANQGSEA. The CDR3 loop reads CSVEITGSQTSTDTQYF. CDR3 in DNA: TGCAGCGTTGAGATTACCGGGAGCCAGACTAGCACAGATACGCAGTATTTT.

V usage is TRBV29-1 and J usage is TRBJ1-1, with D perhaps matching TRBD1 (6 bases). The ends were cut back, 5 bases at V and 6 bases at J, with 13 bases in the middle. The CDR3 spans 12 residues. CDR1 and CDR2 from the germline V gene are SQVTM and ANQGSEA. CDR3 amino acids: CSVLTGSAEAFF. In DNA, the CDR3 is TGCAGCGTTCTCACAGGGAGCGCTGAAGCTTTCTTT.

This clonotype occurred many times. The chain is built from TRBV3-1 and TRBJ1-5; no firm D call. Germline CDR1 is LGHDT and CDR2 is YNNKEL (reference sequence). This CDR3 has 14 amino acids. Trimming removed 0 bases at V and 12 bases at J, with 15 bases between. The CDR3 sequence: CASSQDHGGSLQHF. CDR3 DNA: TGTGCCAGCAGCCAAGATCACGGCGGCTCACTCCAGCATTTT.

The chain employs TRBV19 and TRBJ1-3; D ambiguous. This CDR3 comprises 17 residues. CDR1 and CDR2 (germline): LNHDA, SQIVND (reference sequence). V was shortened by 5 bases and J by 0 bases, with 17 bases between the two germline ends. The CDR3 coding sequence is TGTGCCAGTAGTCCCCGTGAAAGATCCCACTCTGGAAACACCATATATTTT. Its translation is CASSPRERSHSGNTIYF.

This clonotype was seen at least ten times. The chain is built from TRBV5-1 and TRBJ2-2; D uncertain. Germline V lookup: CDR1 SGHRS, CDR2 YFSETQ. Trimming took off 4 bases at V and 0 bases at J, with 7 bases between the two ends. The CDR3 loop spans 14 amino acids. The CDR3 DNA is TGCGCCAGCAGCGGAGCTGCGAACACCGGGGAGCTGTTTTTT. Protein sequence: CASSGAANTGELFF.

This clonotype appeared many times. This chain connects TRBV19 to TRBJ2-1, with 12 bases matching TRBD2. Germline-derived CDR1 and CDR2 are LNHDA and SQIVND (reference sequence). The trim removed 6 bases at V and 4 bases at J, leaving 4 bases unmatched. This CDR3 is 15 amino acids long. The CDR3 DNA follows: TGTGCCAGTAGGACTAGCGGGGGACATTACAATGAGCAGTTCTTC. Translation: CASRTSGGHYNEQFF.

This clonotype was counted only a few times. The chain has TRBV7-2 and TRBJ2-3; the D gene is possibly TRBD2 (5 bases). Between the trimmed V and J ends, which lost 1 base and 3 bases, there was a span of 11 bases. Germline-derived CDR1 and CDR2 are SGHTA and FQGNSA. CDR3 length equals 15 residues. The CDR3 spells CASSLGPGETDTQYF. The CDR3 coding sequence is TGTGCCAGCAGCTTAGGCCCCGGGGAAACAGATACGCAGTATTTT.

This clonotype has just a few counts. The genes are TRBV5-8 and TRBJ1-5; D is undetermined. V lost 6 bases and J 0 bases, leaving 16 bases between the germline ends. CDR1 is SGHTS, CDR2 YDEGEE, per germline. CDR3 size: 16 residues. The CDR3 region has the DNA TGTGCCAGCATCCCTGGGGTGGGGAATAGCAATCAGCCCCAGCATTTT. Residues: CASIPGVGNSNQPQHF.

This clonotype was seen a few times. The rearrangement uses TRBV7-2 and TRBJ2-3; D unresolved. The CDR3 extends over 13 amino acids. V lost 6 bases and J lost 2, with 9 bases in between. Germline V gene data show CDR1 as SGHTA and CDR2 as FQGNSA. The CDR3 loop reads CASRPDLTDTQYF. The CDR3 DNA sequence: TGTGCCAGCAGACCGGACCTCACAGATACGCAGTATTTT.